This TCR beta chain emerged from a study of preoperative IRX-2 immunotherapy in early breast cancer. Trimming removed 1 base from V and 7 bases from J; junction bases left unmatched: 5. In germline, CDR1 is SGHRS, CDR2 YFSETQ. The CDR3 runs 14 residues. Sequencing used immunoSEQ multiplex PCR; TCRdb keeps in-frame clones, though not all of them. The table has roughly 10,000 clones, 80% seen once. The treatment: preoperative locoregional IRX-2 cytokine immunotherapy. Samples came from a phase Ib trial of preoperative locoregional IRX-2 cytokine immunotherapy. This chain connects TRBV5-1 to TRBJ1-2, with 9 positions matching TRBD1. This sample comprised lymph node tissue, obtained before IRX-2 immunotherapy. This receptor was obtained from a human donor with breast cancer. CDR3 amino acids: CASSLTGGRFGYTF. The DNA for the CDR3 is TGCGCCAGCAGCTTGACAGGGGGCCGTTTTGGCTACACCTTC.